The 28 T cell receptor beta chains given below trace back to one sample, sequenced in a study of beta chain features in type 1 diabetes. The authors reverse transcribed all of the isolated RNA, so sequencing captured expressed TCRB transcripts. Measured with immunoSEQ multiplex PCR; TCRdb has only the in-frame clones, and not every one. The table has roughly 130,000 clones, about a tenth seen once. The sample was central memory CD4+ T cells from blood. These receptors all stem from a man between 18 and 35 years old in good health.

A few counts support this clone. The CDR3 sequence: CASGSTGGGTEAFF. The CDR3 coding sequence is TGTGCCAGCGGTTCGACAGGGGGCGGAACTGAAGCTTTCTTT. The chain uses TRBV11-2 and TRBJ1-1, with 10 bases matching TRBD1. V lost 8 bases and J lost 5; bases outside the gene matches: 8. Per germline, CDR1 SGHAT and CDR2 FQNNGV. This CDR3 comprises 14 residues.

The gene calls are TRBV5-1 and TRBJ2-2, with 8 bases aligning to TRBD2. CDR1 is SGHRS, CDR2 YFSETQ, per germline. Unmatched junction bases numbered 10, after V lost 3 bases and J lost 3 bases. CDR3 length equals 17 residues. The CDR3 coding sequence is TGCGCCAGCAGCTCGCCAACGGGCGGGGGGTACACCGGGGAGCTGTTTTTT. Its translation: CASSSPTGGGYTGELFF.

This chain connects TRBV7-3 to TRBJ2-2; the match to TRBD2 covers 7 bases. V shed 5 bases and J 4 bases; nucleotides not matched to a gene: 7. The germline gives CDR1 SGHTA, CDR2 FQGTGA. CDR3 length: 15 residues. This CDR3 reads CASSTRGTATGELFF. The CDR3 DNA follows: TGTGCCAGCAGCACGCGGGGGACGGCCACCGGGGAGCTGTTTTTT.

The rearrangement links TRBV6-5 to TRBJ1-2; possible D gene TRBD1, 6 bases. This CDR3 contains 11 residues. Per germline, CDR1 MNHEY and CDR2 SVGAGI. The V end lost 6 bases, the J end lost 8 bases, and 10 bases lay between the germline ends. CDR3 nucleotides: TGTGCCAGCAGGGAGGACAGCGGCTACACCTTC. Residues: CASREDSGYTF.

This clone came up a few times. The chain recombines TRBV7-3 with TRBJ2-1, with TRBD2 matching over 10 bases. This CDR3 region has 15 residues. After removal of 6 bases from V and 7 bases from J, the junction contained 9 bases not matched to a gene. Germline V gives CDR1 SGHTA, CDR2 FQGTGA. Here the CDR3 DNA reads TGTGCCAGCAGTTACAGCGGGGGGGGTGGAAATGAGCAGTTCTTC. This sequence encodes CASSYSGGGGNEQFF.

V is TRBV11-2 and J is TRBJ2-1, with TRBD1 as a possible D gene (5 bases). V lost 5 bases to trimming and J lost 0 bases, with 20 bases between them. Germline V lookup: CDR1 SGHAT, CDR2 FQNNGV. The CDR3 totals 18 residues. DNA for the CDR3: TGTGCCAGCAGCCCTAGGGGTCGTGGTACCGGCTCCTACAATGAGCAGTTCTTC. Residues: CASSPRGRGTGSYNEQFF.

There are many counts of this clone. The chain joins TRBV23-1 to TRBJ1-2; 12 nucleotides line up with TRBD1. TRBV23-1 is assigned to the ORF class and has an uncertain function. The CDR3 has 15 amino acids. Trimming removed 1 base from V and 4 bases from J; junction bases left unmatched: 1. The CDR3 DNA reads as TGCGCCAGCAGTCAATGGGACAGGGGGCTCTATGGCTACACCTTC. This translates into CASSQWDRGLYGYTF.

This clone appeared many times. V is TRBV5-1 and J is TRBJ2-1; 7 bases map to TRBD1. V lost 6 bases and J lost 9; bases outside the gene matches: 15. CDR1 is SGHRS and CDR2 is YFSETQ in the germline V gene. CDR3 size: 15 residues. The CDR3, as DNA: TGCGCCAGCATATCCGTGACAGGGCTGGGGAGTGAGCAGTTCTTC. Residues: CASISVTGLGSEQFF.

The table lists this clone with a few counts. V and J are TRBV6-4 and TRBJ1-2, with 8 bases lining up with TRBD1. The CDR3 runs 14 residues. Germline assignment: CDR1 MRHNA and CDR2 SNTAGT. Losses at the gene ends were 6 bases for V and 4 bases for J; bases not matched to a gene: 7. The CDR3 DNA reads TGTGCCAGCAGGGGGGAAGGACAGGGCTATGGCTACACCTTC. Protein sequence: CASRGEGQGYGYTF.

This clone was seen more than once but under ten times. CDR3 in DNA: TGTGCCAGCGTCCGGCAGGGTGGCTACGAGCAGTACTTC. Amino acid sequence: CASVRQGGYEQYF. The chain is built from TRBV6-5 and TRBJ2-5, with a possible D match to TRBD1 (5 bases). The DNA end is a closer match to TRBJ2-7, so the J assignment may be wrong. CDR3 size: 13 residues. Germline V gene lookup returns CDR1 MNHEY and CDR2 SVGAGI.

This clone was detected a few times. The chain uses TRBV25-1 and TRBJ2-6; D is unresolved. CDR1 and CDR2 from the germline V gene are MGHDK and SYGVNS. Between the trimmed V and J ends, which lost 9 bases and 4 bases, there was a span of 13 bases. The CDR3 is 14 amino acids. The CDR3 sequence is CASRDAAGANVLTF. In DNA form, the CDR3 reads TGTGCCAGTAGAGATGCTGCAGGGGCCAACGTCCTGACTTTC.

The J gene is TRBJ1-2, the V gene TRBV18; possible D gene TRBD1, 6 bases. CDR3 length equals 13 residues. V lost 4 bases and J lost 8, with 14 bases in between. Germline CDR1 reads KGHSH; CDR2 reads LQKENI. Here the CDR3 reads CASSHRQDVGYTF. CDR3 nucleotides: TGTGCCAGCTCACACCGACAGGACGTAGGCTACACCTTC.

The genes are TRBV9 and TRBJ1-4; maybe TRBD1 (6 bases). This CDR3 is 14 amino acids long. V lost 4 bases to trimming and J lost 8 bases, with 15 bases between them. CDR1 SGDLS and CDR2 YYNGEE come from the germline V gene. The CDR3 region has the DNA TGTGCCAGCAGCCCCGGGGGGGGCCAAGAAAAACTGTTTTTT. It specifies CASSPGGGQEKLFF.

The V and J genes are TRBV19 and TRBJ2-4; 9 nucleotides agree with TRBD1. The CDR3 spans 16 residues. V gave up 9 bases and J gave up 2 bases; unmatched junction bases: 11. CDR1 is LNHDA, CDR2 SQIVND, per germline (reference sequence). This CDR3 reads CASRAGTGSSKNIQYF. CDR3 sequence (DNA): TGTGCCAGCAGAGCCGGGACAGGGTCTTCCAAAAACATTCAGTACTTC.

This clone came up a few times. This chain joins TRBV7-2 and TRBJ2-7, with 7 positions matching TRBD1. The CDR3 is made up of 13 amino acids. The V and J ends lost 5 bases and 3 bases, in that order; junction bases with no gene match: 4. Germline values: CDR1 SGHTA, CDR2 FQGNSA. CDR3 nucleotide sequence: TGTGCCAGCAGCATCGACAGGGACTACGAGCAGTACTTC. It encodes CASSIDRDYEQYF.

V is TRBV6-5 and J is TRBJ1-2; D call uncertain. CDR3 length equals 13 residues. The germline V gene has CDR1 MNHEY and CDR2 SVGAGI. Trimming left V 2 bases short and J 7 bases short, with 11 bases between. DNA of the CDR3: TGTGCCAGCAGTTACCCCGGTTTCTTTGGCTACACCTTC. Its translation is CASSYPGFFGYTF.

This clone was detected only a few times. This rearrangement joins TRBV6-5 to TRBJ1-5, with 7 bases lining up with TRBD1. V lost 6 bases, J lost 2 bases, and 7 bases stayed unmatched. Germline V gene lookup returns CDR1 MNHEY and CDR2 SVGAGI. This CDR3 region has 15 residues. The CDR3 reads CASRAGQWGNQPQHF. CDR3 DNA sequence: TGTGCCAGCAGGGCGGGACAGTGGGGCAATCAGCCCCAGCATTTT.

The rearrangement joins TRBV18 to TRBJ1-1; D remains ambiguous. V dropped 3 bases and J dropped 5 bases, with 16 bases sitting between them. The germline CDR1 and CDR2 sequences are KGHSH and LQKENI. This CDR3 spans 15 amino acids. The chain's CDR3 is CASSPLGLAGTEAFF. Written as DNA, the CDR3 is TGTGCCAGCTCACCCCTCGGTCTCGCCGGGACTGAAGCTTTCTTT.

This clone was detected only a few times. The gene calls are TRBV11-2 and TRBJ1-3, with 7 nucleotides matching TRBD1. This CDR3 region has 13 residues. The germline gives CDR1 SGHAT, CDR2 FQNNGV. J was trimmed by 7 bases and V by 4 bases; bases with no gene match: 4. CDR3 loop: CASSSDRWNTIYF. The CDR3 DNA sequence: TGTGCCAGCAGCTCGGACAGGTGGAACACCATATATTTT.

The rearrangement joins TRBV15 to TRBJ1-1; 8 bases match TRBD1. CDR1 LNHNV and CDR2 YYDKDF come from the germline V gene (reference sequence). The length of the CDR3 is 17 residues. With V trimmed by 5 bases and J by 2 bases, 13 bases remained unmatched. The CDR3 sequence: CATSSLGTGAPNTEAFF. CDR3 nucleotide sequence: TGTGCCACCAGCTCCCTCGGGACAGGAGCCCCTAACACTGAAGCTTTCTTT.

The sample holds a few counts of this clone. V gene TRBV4-3 combines with J gene TRBJ1-6, with D possibly matching TRBD1 (6 bases). Trimming took off 3 bases at V and 9 bases at J, with 18 bases between the two ends. Germline V gives CDR1 LGHNA, CDR2 YSLEER. This CDR3 contains 16 residues. The CDR3 DNA reads as TGCGCCAGCAGCCAGGACGCCACAGGGTTTGGTTCACCCCTCCACTTT. Translating it yields CASSQDATGFGSPLHF.

This clone was observed a handful of times. The chain has TRBV10-2 and TRBJ2-1; possible D gene TRBD2, 5 bases. Trimming stripped 7 bases from V and 5 bases from J, with 9 bases between. The CDR3 is 12 residues long. CDR1 is WSHSY, CDR2 SAAADI, per germline. For the CDR3, the DNA is TGCGCCAGCAACGGGATTAACAATGAGCAGTTCTTC. Encoded protein: CASNGINNEQFF.

Written as DNA, the CDR3 is TGTGCCAGCAGCCACAGTTTCCCAGATACGCAGTATTTT. Residues: CASSHSFPDTQYF. The chain is built from TRBV7-6 and TRBJ2-3; D unresolved. This CDR3 has 13 amino acids. Trimming took off 5 bases at V and 4 bases at J, with 10 bases between the two ends. Germline V lookup: CDR1 SGHVS, CDR2 FNYEAQ.

This clone was seen a few times. V usage is TRBV5-1 and J usage is TRBJ2-3, with 10 bases aligning to TRBD2. This CDR3 comprises 15 residues. Germline loops: CDR1 SGHRS, CDR2 YFSETQ. V lost 4 bases to trimming and J lost 4 bases; unmatched junction nucleotides: 6. The CDR3 loop reads CASSGSGGASDTQYF. The CDR3 DNA sequence: TGCGCCAGCAGCGGCAGCGGGGGGGCTTCAGATACGCAGTATTTT.

The J gene is TRBJ1-5, the V gene TRBV10-3; TRBD1 might be the D (6 bases). Germline V lookup: CDR1 ENHRY, CDR2 SYGVKD. CDR3 length: 17 residues. Trimming took off 2 bases at V and 2 bases at J, with 16 bases between the two ends. The CDR3 DNA follows: TGTGCCATCAGTGAGATCCTACCCAGGGGAGGCAATCAGCCCCAGCATTTT. This codes for CAISEILPRGGNQPQHF.

This clone was seen more than once but under ten times. The V gene is TRBV2, the J gene TRBJ2-7, with 9 nucleotides matching TRBD1. Germline V gives CDR1 SNHLY, CDR2 FYNNEI. This CDR3 contains 15 residues. The ends lost 7 bases at V and 5 bases at J; junction bases unmatched: 12. The CDR3 nucleotides are TGTGCCAGCAAAGGTGGGACAGGGAGTGAACACGAGCAGTACTTC. This codes for CASKGGTGSEHEQYF. The full variable domain, rest sourced from reference TRBV2 and TRBJ2-7, is EPEVTQTPSHQVTQMGQEVILRCVPISNHLYFYWYRQILGQKVEFLVSFYNNEISEKSEIFDDQFSVERPDGSNFTLKIRSTKLEDSAMYFCASKGGTGSEHEQYFGPGTRLTVT.

This clone appeared a single time. V is TRBV11-2 and J is TRBJ1-4; 9 positions match TRBD1. From germline, CDR1 is SGHAT and CDR2 FQNNGV. The CDR3 is made up of 15 amino acids. The trim removed 5 bases at V and 4 bases at J, leaving 5 bases unmatched. The CDR3 nucleotides read TGTGCCAGCAGCCCCTCGACAGGGGGTAATGAAAAACTGTTTTTT. Amino acid sequence: CASSPSTGGNEKLFF.

The table lists this clone with a few counts. The chain links TRBV7-2 to TRBJ1-4; TRBD1 is a possible D gene (6 bases). The V end lost 3 bases, the J end lost 2 bases, and 7 bases lay between the germline ends. Germline values: CDR1 SGHTA, CDR2 FQGNSA. The CDR3 is made up of 14 amino acids. CDR3 sequence (DNA): TGTGCCAGCAGCTTCAGGGGTACTAATGAAAAACTGTTTTTT. Its protein product is CASSFRGTNEKLFF.